These T cell receptor beta chains were read from a single sample in a study of STAT5B mutations in CD4+ large granular lymphocyte leukemia. The method was immunoSEQ multiplex PCR; TCRdb's version includes in-frame clones alone and lacks a portion of them. The table includes approximately 21,000 clones, 78% detected once. The sample comprised CD4+ T cells from blood buffy coats. These receptors originate from a human donor in good health. The CDR3 runs from the conserved cysteine through the conserved F or W. Each record gives: J gene, CDR3 length, V gene, clone size, D gene, CDR3 DNA, CDR3 protein. A D gene is named only where the DNA matches it firmly. Size is omitted from some rows. Given values are once, few, many or a class for expanded clones.

TRBJ2-3 | 11 | TRBV11-3 | - | - | TGTGCCAGCAGCTCTACAGATACGCAGTATTTT | CASSSTDTQYF
TRBJ1-2 | 15 | TRBV7-2 | - | - | TGTGCCAGCAGCCTGCGCGGGCCCTGGGACTATGGCTACACCTTC | CASSLRGPWDYGYTF
TRBJ2-7 | 14 | TRBV4-3 | - | - | TGCGCCAGCAGCCAAGCCCCGGGGGCCTACGAGCAGTACTTC | CASSQAPGAYEQYF
TRBJ1-1 | 14 | TRBV7-2 | - | TRBD1 | TGTGCCAGCAGCTTAAGTCTACAGGGGGGTGAAGCTTTCTTT | CASSLSLQGGEAFF
TRBJ2-7 | 14 | TRBV5-1 | - | - | TGCGCCAGCAGCTTGGGGCAGGGGGGTCGCGAGCAGTACTTC | CASSLGQGGREQYF
TRBJ2-1 | 15 | TRBV11-2 | once | TRBD2 | TGTGCCAGCAGCTTAACACTAGCGGGCCACAATGAGCAGTTCTTC | CASSLTLAGHNEQFF
TRBJ2-7 | 15 | TRBV4-3 | - | TRBD2 | TGCGCCAGCAGCCAAGAGCTAGCGGATTCCTACGAGCAGTACTTC | CASSQELADSYEQYF
TRBJ2-3 | 13 | TRBV5-1 | - | TRBD2 | TGCGCCAGCAGCACTAGCGGCACAGATACGCAGTATTTT | CASSTSGTDTQYF
TRBJ2-7 | 11 | TRBV28 | - | - | TGTGCCAGCAGTCGACCTTACGAGCAGTACTTC | CASSRPYEQYF
TRBJ2-5 | 15 | TRBV5-1 | - | - | TGCGCCAGCAGCTTGGTCGGGGAGAGGGAAGAGACCCAGTACTTC | CASSLVGEREETQYF
TRBJ2-7 | 16 | TRBV18 | - | TRBD1 | TGTGCCAGCTCACCACCCACGTACCCGACAGGGAACGAGCAGTACTTC | CASSPPTYPTGNEQYF
TRBJ1-1 | 16 | TRBV27 | - | - | TGTGCCAGCAGTTCTCAGTTTACGGGGTATGGCACTGAAGCTTTCTTT | CASSSQFTGYGTEAFF
TRBJ2-6 | 15 | TRBV9 | - | - | TGTGCCAGCAGCCCTCTGCTTGGTGGGGCCAACGTCCTGACTTTC | CASSPLLGGANVLTF
TRBJ2-7 | 13 | TRBV27 | few | TRBD2 | TGTGCCAGCAGACTAGCGGGATCCTACGAGCAGTACTTC | CASRLAGSYEQYF
TRBJ1-5 | 15 | TRBV21-1 | - | - | TGTGCCAGCTGGTGGACAGTATATAGCAATCAGCCCCAGCATTTT | CASWWTVYSNQPQHF
TRBJ2-7 | 14 | TRBV5-4 | - | TRBD2 | TGTGCCAGCAGCACCTGGACTAGCGGGAACGAGCAGTACTTC | CASSTWTSGNEQYF
TRBJ1-4 | 15 | TRBV4-3 | - | TRBD1 | TGCGCCAGCAGCCAAGGGACAGGGGGAGAGGAAAAACTGTTTTTT | CASSQGTGGEEKLFF
TRBJ2-1 | 11 | TRBV28 | - | - | TGTGCCAGCCGGGAATACAATGAGCAGTTCTTC | CASREYNEQFF
TRBJ2-2 | 17 | TRBV4-2 | few | TRBD1 | TGTGCCAGCAGCCAAGGTCCAGGGGGTGGATGGTCCGGGGAGCTGTTTTTT | CASSQGPGGGWSGELFF
TRBJ1-4 | 14 | TRBV5-4 | - | - | TGTGCCAGCAGCTTGGCGGGCAGTAGGGAAAAACTGTTTTTT | CASSLAGSREKLFF
TRBJ2-2 | 16 | TRBV19 | - | TRBD1 | TGTGCCAGTACCAAGACAGGGGGCGTTAACGCCGGGGAGCTGTTTTTT | CASTKTGGVNAGELFF
TRBJ2-1 | 16 | TRBV5-1 | - | TRBD2 | TGCGCCAGCAGCTCTTTAGCGGGAGCCTCCTACAATGAGCAGTTCTTC | CASSSLAGASYNEQFF
TRBJ2-7 | 16 | TRBV18 | few | TRBD1 | TGTGCCAGCTCACCGCTAGGTGGACAGGGGGCGGTCGAGCAGTACTTC | CASSPLGGQGAVEQYF
TRBJ1-1 | 16 | TRBV18 | - | TRBD1 | TGTGCCAGCTCATCTCGGGACAGGGTTTTAAACACTGAAGCTTTCTTT | CASSSRDRVLNTEAFF
TRBJ2-5 | 15 | TRBV19 | few | - | TGTGCCAGTAGTAGGCGGGGGCACAGTCAAGAGACCCAGTACTTC | CASSRRGHSQETQYF
TRBJ2-3 | 14 | TRBV7-2 | - | - | TGTGCCAGCAGCTTAGATCCCTCCCAGGATACGCAGTATTTT | CASSLDPSQDTQYF
TRBJ1-2 | 15 | TRBV7-2 | - | - | TGTGCCAGCAGCTTAGGTAGTTTGGGTCTTCGGGGCTACACCTTC | CASSLGSLGLRGYTF
TRBJ2-5 | 14 | TRBV28 | - | - | TGTGCCAGCACCACGACACGCTCAGGGAAGACCCAGTACTTC | CASTTTRSGKTQYF
TRBJ1-6 | 14 | TRBV19 | - | - | TGTGCCAGTAGTATCACCGGGAGGGATTCACCCCTCCACTTT | CASSITGRDSPLHF
TRBJ2-1 | 14 | TRBV6-5 | - | - | TGTGCCAGCAGTGGGGGCAGCTCCTACAATGAGCAGTTCTTC | CASSGGSSYNEQFF